The present T cell receptor beta chain was sequenced within a study of blood T cell repertoires in COVID-19. Whole-study context: From the United States, Italy and Spain came samples of acute and convalescent COVID-19. In each case, the material was cDNA or gDNA derived from T cells, B-cell-depleted T cells, or PBMCs.

Some clones are missing from TCRdb's copy, which holds only in-frame ones; the method was immunoSEQ multiplex PCR. Altogether about 68,000 clones are present, roughly nine tenths being singletons, with the ten largest covering 2.5% to 3%. The source is a man aged 50 to 59 with COVID-19, enrolled during active disease. The sample consisted of peripheral blood.

The CDR3 coding sequence is TGTGCCAGCAGCTTTAGGGAGAATCAGCCCCAGCATTTT. It is translated as CASSFRENQPQHF. The V call is TRBV7-2, the J call TRBJ1-5; D uncertain. Germline CDR1 and CDR2: SGHTA and FQGNSA. Trimming removed 3 bases at V and 4 bases at J, with 7 bases between. The CDR3 has 13 residues.